Many counts were recorded for the clone carrying this T cell receptor (beta chain). This entry belongs to a study of T cells in Graves' hyperthyroidism and ophthalmopathy. The CDR3 has 16 amino acids. With V trimmed by 3 bases and J by 2 bases, 7 bases remained unmatched. Germline V gene data show CDR1 as MGHDK and CDR2 as SYGVNS. Amplification of TCR beta CDR3 regions used RNA as the template. The TCR CDR3 was amplified in a first-round RT-PCR using the HTBI primer set. TCRdb reanalysed the multiplex PCR reads using MiXCR and keeps one entry per CDR3 protein. Found here are approximately 98,000 distinct CDR3 sequences, around 40% of them singletons; the top ten hold roughly 10%.

The source material was peripheral blood or thyroid tissue (not recorded which). The V gene is TRBV25-1, the J gene TRBJ2-5; TRBD1 agrees at 9 bases. This TCR was sampled from a woman in her 30s with Graves' hyperthyroidism. CDR3 region: CASSDLDRGSQETQYF. CDR3 sequence (DNA): TGTGCCAGCAGTGACCTGGACAGGGGATCTCAAGAGACCCAGTACTTC.